The present T cell receptor (beta chain) was sequenced within a study of molecular identifiers for immune sequencing clone quantification. Study-level findings and limits: Jurkat TCR RNA spiked in from one cell reportedly remained identifiable amid roughly 940,000 naive cells.

Each CDR3 protein gets one entry after TCRdb re-called the PCR reads with MiXCR. The profile shows 50,000 to 75,000 distinct CDR3 sequences, about 20% of them singletons. In germline, CDR1 is DFQATT, CDR2 SNEGSKA (reference sequence). J was trimmed by 8 bases and V by 6 bases; bases with no gene match: 15. The CDR3 contains 15 residues. This clonotype came up many times. Its antigen is unidentified. Sequenced input: naive CD8+ T cells from blood, with Jurkat cell RNA spiked in. Subset in this sample: FACS-sorted CD8+CD4-CCR7+CD45RA+ naive T cells. The J gene is TRBJ2-4, the V gene TRBV20-1, with TRBD1 matching over 8 bases. This TCR came from a human donor in good health. Some libraries in this study had Jurkat cell RNA spiked in. CDR3 coding DNA: TGCAGTGCCTTAAACCCGGACAGGGAGTGGCACATTCAGTACTTC. Its translation: CSALNPDREWHIQYF.